Each of the 4 T cell receptor beta chains below was sequenced from the same sample in a study of identical twins. TCRdb used MiXCR to reprocess the 5' RACE reads, holding one entry per CDR3 protein. Of about 550,000 distinct CDR3 sequences detected, approximately 20% appear once; the ten largest clones hold approximately 0.52%. The same data also contributed to another study, on yellow fever vaccine responses in identical twins.

The sample comprised CD4+ T cells sorted from blood. The receptor set was obtained from a young woman in good health.

The chain has TRBV27 and TRBJ2-1; D is possibly TRBD2 (6 bases). The CDR3 loop spans 13 amino acids. The germline gives CDR1 MNHEY, CDR2 SMNVEV (reference sequence). Trimming took off 3 bases at V and 8 bases at J, with 11 bases between the two ends. The CDR3 region is CASSLVAGYEQFF. In DNA form, the CDR3 reads TGTGCCAGCAGTTTGGTTGCGGGATATGAGCAGTTCTTC.

This clonotype was recorded a few times. This chain links TRBV12-3 or TRBV12-4 with TRBJ2-1; tentatively, D is TRBD1 (5 bases). Deletions cut 4 bases from V and 10 bases from J, with 14 bases between. The CDR3 is 13 amino acids. The CDR3 region is CASSWIARGEQFF. CDR3 in DNA: TGTGCCAGCAGTTGGATTGCTAGGGGAGAGCAGTTCTTC.

V gene TRBV7-8 combines with J gene TRBJ2-3; 8 nucleotides match TRBD2. CDR1 and CDR2 from the germline V gene are SGHVS and FQNEAQ. This CDR3 is built from 16 residues. The ends lost 4 bases at V and 11 bases at J; junction bases unmatched: 17. CDR3 nucleotides: TGTGCCAGCAGCTCAGTAGGACTAGCCCCGGCGGGGGGGCAGTATTTT. Its protein product is CASSSVGLAPAGGQYF.

This clonotype was seen only a few times. V is TRBV12-3 or TRBV12-4 and J is TRBJ2-1; D call uncertain. The CDR3 runs 15 residues. The ends were cut back, 7 bases at V and 0 bases at J, with 13 bases in the middle. CDR3 sequence reads: CASNTRGLSYNEQFF. The CDR3 DNA sequence: TGTGCCAGCAATACACGAGGCCTCTCCTACAATGAGCAGTTCTTC.